These T cell receptor beta chains were read from a single sample in a study of T cells in Graves' hyperthyroidism and ophthalmopathy. MiXCR, run by TCRdb on the multiplex PCR reads, gives a single entry per CDR3 protein. The table includes 300,000 to 400,000 distinct CDR3 sequences, roughly a fifth detected once. The source material was blood. The receptor set was obtained from a woman aged 50 to 60 with Graves' hyperthyroidism. The CDR3 runs from the conserved cysteine through the conserved F or W. Each record gives: clone size, D gene, J gene, V gene, CDR3 protein, CDR3 DNA. The D gene is left open where the match is weak. Clone sizes are given selectively: once, few, many, or a class where the clone is expanded.

clone size: -; D gene: -; J gene: TRBJ1-3; V gene: TRBV6-1; CDR3 protein: CASSPGQNSGNTIYF; CDR3 DNA: TGTGCCAGCAGCCCAGGACAGAACTCTGGAAACACCATATATTTT
clone size: many; D gene: -; J gene: TRBJ2-6; V gene: TRBV27; CDR3 protein: CASTPRLATSGANVLTF; CDR3 DNA: TGTGCCAGCACCCCCCGGCTAGCGACCTCTGGGGCCAACGTCCTGACTTTC
clone size: many; D gene: -; J gene: TRBJ2-2; V gene: TRBV12-3/TRBV12-4; CDR3 protein: CASSTTGLLAGELFF; CDR3 DNA: TGTGCCAGCAGTACCACAGGTCTATTGGCCGGGGAGCTGTTTTTT
clone size: -; D gene: -; J gene: TRBJ2-2; V gene: TRBV29-1; CDR3 protein: CSVKGVVGELFF; CDR3 DNA: TGCAGCGTCAAGGGGGTAGTCGGGGAGCTGTTTTTT
clone size: -; D gene: -; J gene: TRBJ2-3; V gene: TRBV20-1; CDR3 protein: CSARVPTRPTDTQYF; CDR3 DNA: TGCAGTGCTAGAGTTCCGACCAGACCCACAGATACGCAGTATTTT
clone size: many; D gene: -; J gene: TRBJ2-7; V gene: TRBV5-1; CDR3 protein: CASSLGRREQYF; CDR3 DNA: TGCGCCAGCAGCCTTGGACGGCGGGAGCAGTACTTC
clone size: many; D gene: -; J gene: TRBJ1-1; V gene: TRBV12-3/TRBV12-4; CDR3 protein: CASSLVRGSTEAFF; CDR3 DNA: TGTGCCAGCAGTTTAGTAAGGGGGTCGACTGAAGCTTTCTTT
clone size: many; D gene: -; J gene: TRBJ2-1; V gene: TRBV24-1; CDR3 protein: CATSVPGRVNEQFF; CDR3 DNA: TGTGCCACCAGTGTCCCGGGACGAGTAAATGAGCAGTTCTTC
clone size: -; D gene: -; J gene: TRBJ2-7; V gene: TRBV12-5; CDR3 protein: CASGLDALRDLEQYF; CDR3 DNA: TGTGCTAGTGGTTTGGATGCGTTGCGGGACCTCGAGCAGTACTTC
clone size: -; D gene: TRBD2; J gene: TRBJ2-1; V gene: TRBV20-1; CDR3 protein: CSASLAGVSYNEQFF; CDR3 DNA: TGCAGTGCTAGCTTAGCGGGAGTGTCCTACAATGAGCAGTTCTTC
clone size: -; D gene: -; J gene: TRBJ2-7; V gene: TRBV11-2; CDR3 protein: CASSQRVHEQYF; CDR3 DNA: TGTGCCAGCAGCCAAAGGGTGCACGAGCAGTACTTC
clone size: -; D gene: -; J gene: TRBJ2-5; V gene: TRBV7-2; CDR3 protein: CASSLVVAVQETQYF; CDR3 DNA: TGTGCCAGCAGCTTAGTCGTCGCGGTTCAAGAGACCCAGTACTTC
clone size: many; D gene: TRBD2; J gene: TRBJ2-6; V gene: TRBV30; CDR3 protein: CAWSGAGVGVLTF; CDR3 DNA: TGTGCCTGGAGTGGAGCGGGAGTCGGCGTCCTGACTTTC
clone size: few; D gene: TRBD1; J gene: TRBJ1-2; V gene: TRBV28; CDR3 protein: CASSSTGTGGDGYTF; CDR3 DNA: TGTGCCAGCAGTTCGACAGGGACAGGGGGCGATGGCTACACCTTC
clone size: many; D gene: -; J gene: TRBJ2-7; V gene: TRBV2; CDR3 protein: CASMTGTLGEQYF; CDR3 DNA: TGTGCCAGTATGACCGGGACTCTGGGGGAGCAGTACTTC
clone size: -; D gene: -; J gene: TRBJ1-4; V gene: TRBV10-3; CDR3 protein: CAIAQGGEKLFF; CDR3 DNA: TGTGCCATCGCACAGGGAGGCGAAAAACTGTTTTTT
clone size: -; D gene: -; J gene: TRBJ2-1; V gene: TRBV20-1; CDR3 protein: CSAILGTYNEQFF; CDR3 DNA: TGCAGTGCTATTCTCGGAACCTACAATGAGCAGTTCTTC
clone size: few; D gene: TRBD1; J gene: TRBJ2-5; V gene: TRBV9; CDR3 protein: CASSAGQATGDQYF; CDR3 DNA: TGTGCCAGCAGCGCAGGACAGGCGACAGGGGACCAGTACTTC
clone size: many; D gene: TRBD2; J gene: TRBJ2-7; V gene: TRBV5-1; CDR3 protein: CASSLVTSGSYEQYF; CDR3 DNA: TGCGCCAGCAGCTTGGTTACTAGCGGCTCCTACGAGCAGTACTTC
clone size: many; D gene: TRBD1; J gene: TRBJ2-7; V gene: TRBV18; CDR3 protein: CASSPRPGTGRYEQYF; CDR3 DNA: TGTGCCAGCTCACCACGTCCAGGGACAGGGCGTTACGAGCAGTACTTC
clone size: many; D gene: TRBD1; J gene: TRBJ1-6; V gene: TRBV7-8; CDR3 protein: CASSLVGQESSYNSPLHF; CDR3 DNA: TGTGCCAGCAGCTTAGTGGGACAGGAGAGCTCCTATAATTCACCCCTCCACTTT
clone size: -; D gene: TRBD1; J gene: TRBJ2-2; V gene: TRBV2; CDR3 protein: CASQDRGVYTGELFF; CDR3 DNA: TGTGCCAGTCAGGACAGGGGAGTCTACACCGGGGAGCTGTTTTTT
clone size: few; D gene: -; J gene: TRBJ2-3; V gene: TRBV7-9; CDR3 protein: CASSLGQSSTDTQYF; CDR3 DNA: TGTGCCAGCAGCCTCGGGCAGTCTAGCACAGATACGCAGTATTTT
clone size: many; D gene: -; J gene: TRBJ1-2; V gene: TRBV28; CDR3 protein: CASITNSAYGYTF; CDR3 DNA: TGTGCCAGCATTACAAACAGTGCCTATGGCTACACCTTC
clone size: -; D gene: -; J gene: TRBJ2-2; V gene: TRBV24-1; CDR3 protein: CATSDPGSGTGELFF; CDR3 DNA: TGTGCCACCAGTGACCCAGGATCGGGCACCGGGGAGCTGTTTTTT
clone size: -; D gene: -; J gene: TRBJ1-1; V gene: TRBV7-6; CDR3 protein: CASSVGRKNTEAFF; CDR3 DNA: TGTGCCAGCAGCGTGGGACGGAAGAACACTGAAGCTTTCTTT
clone size: many; D gene: -; J gene: TRBJ1-6; V gene: TRBV28; CDR3 protein: CASSLRLGSANNSPLHF; CDR3 DNA: TGTGCCAGCAGTTTACGCCTCGGTTCAGCTAATAATTCACCCCTCCACTTT
clone size: once; D gene: TRBD1; J gene: TRBJ2-5; V gene: TRBV5-1; CDR3 protein: CASSLAGTGEETQYF; CDR3 DNA: TGCGCCAGCAGCTTGGCCGGGACAGGGGAAGAGACCCAGTACTTC
clone size: -; D gene: -; J gene: TRBJ1-1; V gene: TRBV13; CDR3 protein: CASSLEWGFEAFF; CDR3 DNA: TGTGCCAGCAGCTTAGAGTGGGGATTTGAAGCTTTCTTT
clone size: -; D gene: -; J gene: TRBJ1-4; V gene: TRBV4-1; CDR3 protein: CASSQDAGGGGEKLFF; CDR3 DNA: TGCGCCAGCAGCCAAGACGCCGGAGGGGGTGGTGAAAAACTGTTTTTT
clone size: many; D gene: -; J gene: TRBJ1-1; V gene: TRBV15; CDR3 protein: CATSSPGGMNTEAFF; CDR3 DNA: TGTGCCACCAGCAGCCCCGGGGGGATGAACACTGAAGCTTTCTTT
clone size: once; D gene: -; J gene: TRBJ1-1; V gene: TRBV18; CDR3 protein: CASSPTIRGDTEAFF; CDR3 DNA: TGTGCCAGCTCACCTACTATTAGAGGGGACACTGAAGCTTTCTTT
clone size: many; D gene: -; J gene: TRBJ2-5; V gene: TRBV5-8; CDR3 protein: CASRGPRHHQETQYF; CDR3 DNA: TGTGCCAGCAGGGGACCGAGACACCATCAAGAGACCCAGTACTTC